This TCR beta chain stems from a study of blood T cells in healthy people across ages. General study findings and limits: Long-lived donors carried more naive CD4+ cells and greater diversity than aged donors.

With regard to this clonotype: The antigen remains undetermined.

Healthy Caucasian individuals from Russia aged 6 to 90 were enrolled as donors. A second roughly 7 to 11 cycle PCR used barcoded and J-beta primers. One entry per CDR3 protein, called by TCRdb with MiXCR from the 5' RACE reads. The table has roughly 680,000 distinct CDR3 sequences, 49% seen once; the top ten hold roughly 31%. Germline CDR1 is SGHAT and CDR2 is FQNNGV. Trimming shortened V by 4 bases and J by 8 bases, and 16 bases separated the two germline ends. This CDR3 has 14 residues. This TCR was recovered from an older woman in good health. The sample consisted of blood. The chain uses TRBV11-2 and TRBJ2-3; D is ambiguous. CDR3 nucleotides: TGTGCCAGCAGCTCCCCGGGTACGATGAGTACGCAGTATTTT. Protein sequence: CASSSPGTMSTQYF.